This TCR beta chain was captured in a study of human T cells and chemical hapten exposure (dated by TCRdb to about 2021). For the study in its entirety: For sensitization, 2% DPC in acetone was applied to a 2 cm by 2 cm area of upper inner arm skin. Patients additionally received weekly therapeutic DPC doses to the scalp throughout the roughly 25-week study period. For TCR sequencing, blood came from about 29 alopecia patients at anywhere from one to four time points (pre-sensitization, 2, 6 and 24 weeks). The libraries were sequenced as a pool, and the TCR yield per sample differed mostly because of small variations in library volumes within the pool. Most of the patients in the cohort were female, and the cohort covered alopecia areata with under or over 50% scalp involvement, alopecia totalis and alopecia universalis. In alopecia patients, the study followed how the peripheral blood TCR repertoire changed in vivo over primary and secondary sensitization to diphenylcyclopropenone (DPC), a hapten. Patch testing was performed on the upper back with Finn chambers containing 0.01% DPC, and the patch tests were scored after 6 days according to International Contact Dermatitis Research Group standards. Blood samples were taken from patients before sensitization (week 0) and at 2, 6 and about 24 weeks after DPC sensitization. On the study overall, not on this receptor specifically: Repeated subsampling changed both the strength of the expansion versus patch-test correlation and the threshold at which the correlation became significant. All patients had alopecia, a presumed autoimmune disease, so their immune response might differ from that of healthy individuals. The number of TCRs above 1 in 1000 frequency did not change with DPC sensitization; there was no evidence of global repertoire structure alterations. Expanded TCRs formed significantly more large CDR3 similarity clusters than pre-sensitization or healthy control sets, consistent with antigen-driven responses. The number of PT1 expanded TCRs positively correlated with patch test score, significant at thresholds 8, 16 and 32 but not 4.

Library generation was performed with RACE. Sequencing relied on a NextSeq 500. During library preparation, unique molecular identifiers were attached to individual cDNA molecules so that TCRs could be counted in a quantitative, reproducible way. From each blood RNA sample, both TCR alpha and TCR beta chains were sequenced. The authors processed their data as follows. The median number of TCRs per sample was roughly 94,000, ranging from about 20,000 to 690,600. The Decombinator software suite was used to annotate the V, J and CDR3 of the TCR reads. Every sample was subsampled to the same number of TCRs (28,000) for the PS versus PT1 abundance plots. TCRs were defined as expanded if absent before sensitization and observed at least eight times at the 2-week time point. The public reads were reanalyzed by TCRdb: fastp trimming at Q25, MiXCR alignment, in-frame beta chains only. Here each entry gathers all rows of one CDR3 protein and keeps the most common genes and DNA. V and J calls and clone size were set by TCRdb, not the authors. This sample comprises some 400,000 distinct CDR3 sequences, approximately 5.1% of them detected only once. About 2.5% of the sample is held by the ten biggest clonotypes.

What this sample's time point label stands for: pre-sensitization, week 0. This specimen's treatment or condition label, per the study, means: therapeutic diphenylcyclopropenone sensitization with weekly scalp DPC. At every patch-test visit, the blood draw took place before the patch test was put on. Patients were considered eligible if aged 18 to 70, diagnosed with alopecia and deemed suitable for DPC therapy, and patients were excluded if pregnant. Total RNA was isolated from unfractionated whole blood collected in Tempus Blood RNA tubes. In this sample, this clonotype turned up many times. This receptor's antigen is unknown. There are no base qualities to consult, and no much larger clone falls within one base. Measured from the cysteine to the phenylalanine, the CDR3 is 15 residues long. The only DNA kept is the CDR3, 45 bases in frame from the first base. CDR1 is given as SGHRS and CDR2 as YFSETQ, both from the germline V gene. At the junction V is shortened by 6 bases and J by 0 bases, with 15 bases in between.

The chain links TRBV5-1 with TRBJ1-1; possibly the D gene is TRBD1, per 5 matching bases. The sample was whole blood, taken in connection with sensitization to the hapten diphenylcyclopropenone (DPC). The TCR originated in a woman between 45 and 60 years old with alopecia areata. Some clones in this sample may be carry-over from other donors' samples. The sequence in DNA is TGCGCCAGCACCACGGGGGAGTCCCTGAACACTGAAGCTTTCTTT. Its translation is CASTTGESLNTEAFF.